These T cell receptor beta chains were read from a single sample in a study of blood T cell repertoires in COVID-19. Profiled with immunoSEQ multiplex PCR; TCRdb holds only in-frame clones, not every one. Of around 83,000 clones listed, over 75% are singletons. Material: peripheral blood. These TCRs come from a woman between 65 and 79 years old with acute or convalescent COVID-19. CDR3s include the opening cysteine and the closing phenylalanine or tryptophan. Fields, in order: CDR3 DNA, CDR3 protein, clone size, J gene, V gene, D gene. D genes are given only for firm matches. The size field is filled for only some rows; it gives once, few, many or a size class.

TGTGCCAGCAGCGCCGGAGGCGGGATCTACTATGGCTACACCTTC | CASSAGGGIYYGYTF | NA | TRBJ1-2 | TRBV11-3 | NA
TGTGCCAGCAGTGAGGCAGGGGTACTCACAGATACGCAGTATTTT | CASSEAGVLTDTQYF | NA | TRBJ2-3 | TRBV2 | NA
TGCAGTGCTAGTCCCATCGAACAGGGGGTAAAAACTGAAGCTTTCTTT | CSASPIEQGVKTEAFF | NA | TRBJ1-1 | TRBV20-1 | TRBD1
TGTGCCTGCTTGAGGTCAGAGGGTGAAAAACTGTTTTTT | CACLRSEGEKLFF | few | TRBJ1-4 | TRBV6-5 | NA
TGTGCCAGCAGCAGGCCTAGCGGGGGGAACACAGATACGCAGTATTTT | CASSRPSGGNTDTQYF | NA | TRBJ2-3 | TRBV6-6 | TRBD2
TGCGCCAGCAGCCAAGAGTCGGCGGGAGGCTACACCTTC | CASSQESAGGYTF | NA | TRBJ1-2 | TRBV4-3 | NA
TGTGCCAGCAGCTTCCCCGGGATCACAGATACGCAGTATTTT | CASSFPGITDTQYF | NA | TRBJ2-3 | TRBV7-2 | NA
TGTGCCAGCAGCTTGAGAGCGGGTGTGCAAGAGACCCAGTACTTC | CASSLRAGVQETQYF | NA | TRBJ2-5 | TRBV5-6 | NA
TGTGCCTGGGGACAGCCAGTGTACAATGAGCAGTTCTTC | CAWGQPVYNEQFF | NA | TRBJ2-1 | TRBV30 | NA
TGTGCCACCAGTGAGGCACTAGCGGGACTATCTGGAGAGACCCAGTACTTC | CATSEALAGLSGETQYF | NA | TRBJ2-5 | TRBV24-1 | TRBD2
TGTGCCAGTAGTTCATGGACAGGGCGGAACACCGGGGAGCTGTTTTTT | CASSSWTGRNTGELFF | few | TRBJ2-2 | TRBV19 | TRBD1
TGCGCCAGCAGCCGCGGACAGGACGGAGATACGCAGTATTTT | CASSRGQDGDTQYF | once | TRBJ2-3 | TRBV5-1 | TRBD1
TGTGCCAGCAGATACGGGTTTAATGAAAAACTGTTTTTT | CASRYGFNEKLFF | NA | TRBJ1-4 | TRBV2 | NA
TGCGCCAGCAGTGAGTCGAGGCGGGGGGGCCGGTACAGCAAAAACATTCAGTACTTC | CASSESRRGGRYSKNIQYF | NA | TRBJ2-4 | TRBV10-2 | TRBD2
TGTGCCAGCAGAGTGCCCGGGGGCCAAGAGACCCAGTACTTC | CASRVPGGQETQYF | NA | TRBJ2-5 | TRBV7-2 | NA
TGTGCCAGTAGTCCCCGGGGGAGAGGACAAGAGACCCAGTACTTC | CASSPRGRGQETQYF | NA | TRBJ2-5 | TRBV19 | NA
TGCGCCACCCGAAGGGCGGGAGTCGGTGAGACCCAGTACTTC | CATRRAGVGETQYF | NA | TRBJ2-5 | TRBV10-2 | TRBD2
TGTGCCAGCAGCCCGGGACAGGCCTACACAGATACGCAGTATTTT | CASSPGQAYTDTQYF | NA | TRBJ2-3 | TRBV7-9 | TRBD1
TGTGCCAGCAGCCAAACGCCGGGACTAGCGGGGGTTACGAACACCGGGGAGCTGTTTTTT | CASSQTPGLAGVTNTGELFF | NA | TRBJ2-2 | TRBV3-1/TRBV3-2 | TRBD2
TGTGCCACTTGGACTAATGGGATCAATGAGCAGTTCTTC | CATWTNGINEQFF | NA | TRBJ2-1 | TRBV2 | NA
TGTGCCAGTAGGCCTTGGGACAGGGGAAACATTCAGTACTTC | CASRPWDRGNIQYF | NA | TRBJ2-4 | TRBV19 | TRBD1
TGTGCCAGCAGTTCAACTTACAGGGTCTCCCCTGAAGCTTTCTTT | CASSSTYRVSPEAFF | few | TRBJ1-1 | TRBV28 | NA
TGCGCCAGCAGCTTGGACAGGGTGGGTAGCACAGATACGCAGTATTTT | CASSLDRVGSTDTQYF | NA | TRBJ2-3 | TRBV5-1 | NA
TGTGCCAGCAGCTTGTTTGCGGGTCTCACAGAGACCCAGTACTTC | CASSLFAGLTETQYF | NA | TRBJ2-5 | TRBV5-5 | NA
TGCAGTGCTAGTCTAGCGGTCCGAGGGGATACGCAGTATTTT | CSASLAVRGDTQYF | NA | TRBJ2-3 | TRBV20-1 | TRBD2
TGTGCCAGCAGTTACTCGCAGATCCAAGAGACCCAGTACTTC | CASSYSQIQETQYF | once | TRBJ2-5 | TRBV6-5 | NA
TGCGCCAGCAGCTTGGATGGGGGCGAGGGACTAGCGGGCACAGATACGCAGTATTTT | CASSLDGGEGLAGTDTQYF | once | TRBJ2-3 | TRBV5-1 | TRBD2
TGTGCCAGCAGCCATGGAGGGGCCGGCTACACCTTC | CASSHGGAGYTF | NA | TRBJ1-2 | TRBV11-3 | NA
TGTGCCAGCAGCCCCCGGGATGGAAACACCATATATTTT | CASSPRDGNTIYF | NA | TRBJ1-3 | TRBV3-1/TRBV3-2 | NA
TGCAGCGTTGAATGGGCGACCCGGAACACTGAAGCTTTCTTT | CSVEWATRNTEAFF | NA | TRBJ1-1 | TRBV29-1 | NA
TGCGCCAGCGGACCGGGACAGGGTTCCTATGGCTACACCTTC | CASGPGQGSYGYTF | NA | TRBJ1-2 | TRBV5-1 | TRBD1
TGTGCCAGCAGTTCCCAACTAGGGCCCGGGGAGCTGTTTTTT | CASSSQLGPGELFF | NA | TRBJ2-2 | TRBV27 | NA
TGTGCCAGCAGCTTAGGGGCCAGCTCTGATCAGCCCCAGCATTTT | CASSLGASSDQPQHF | once | TRBJ1-5 | TRBV11-2 | NA
TGTGCCAGCAGCTTAGTTCTTAGGAACACTGAAGCTTTCTTT | CASSLVLRNTEAFF | NA | TRBJ1-1 | TRBV11-2 | NA
TGTGCCAGCAGGACGGGGGGAACTGGAAACACCATATATTTT | CASRTGGTGNTIYF | once | TRBJ1-3 | TRBV7-9 | NA
TGTGCCAGCAGCTTAGCGGGGGGGCTAGCGGGAGGGTACAATGAGCAGTTCTTC | CASSLAGGLAGGYNEQFF | NA | TRBJ2-1 | TRBV11-2 | TRBD2
TGTGCCAGCAGTGACTCGAACAGGGGGGGGAACTATGGCTACACCTTC | CASSDSNRGGNYGYTF | NA | TRBJ1-2 | TRBV6-4 | TRBD1
TGTGCCAGCAGCCCTAAACCTGGGACAGGGGATAGGGATACGCAGTATTTT | CASSPKPGTGDRDTQYF | NA | TRBJ2-3 | TRBV6-2/TRBV6-3 | TRBD1
TGTGCCAGCAGTTTCTGGCAGGTCAATCAGCCCCAGCATTTT | CASSFWQVNQPQHF | NA | TRBJ1-5 | TRBV28 | NA
TGTGCCAGCAGTTCGGTCCCTCAGGGGGCGCGGGACTATGGCTACACCTTC | CASSSVPQGARDYGYTF | NA | TRBJ1-2 | TRBV28 | TRBD1
TGCGCCAGCAGTGAGAGCGGGGGGTACTACAATGAGCAGTTCTTC | CASSESGGYYNEQFF | NA | TRBJ2-1 | TRBV10-2 | TRBD2
TGTGCCAGCAGTTTATCATATGAGCAGTTCTTC | CASSLSYEQFF | NA | TRBJ2-1 | TRBV28 | NA
TGTGCCAGCAGCTATCATGGCGGGCTACAAGAGACCCAGTACTTC | CASSYHGGLQETQYF | NA | TRBJ2-5 | TRBV7-2 | NA
TGTGCCAGTAGTACTGTTATATCTGGAAACACCATATATTTT | CASSTVISGNTIYF | NA | TRBJ1-3 | TRBV19 | NA
TGTGCCAGCAGCCTCGAGTGGACCGGGGAGCTGTTTTTT | CASSLEWTGELFF | NA | TRBJ2-2 | TRBV3-1/TRBV3-2 | NA
TGTGCCAGTAGTATACCCAAACTAGCGGGGGGGACCGGGGAGCTGTTTTTT | CASSIPKLAGGTGELFF | NA | TRBJ2-2 | TRBV19 | TRBD2
TGTGCCAGCAGCTGGACAGGGTATGACTCTGGGGCCAACGTCCTGACTTTC | CASSWTGYDSGANVLTF | NA | TRBJ2-6 | TRBV7-9 | TRBD1
TGTGCCACCAGCTCCGACAGTCTCTATGGCTACACCTTC | CATSSDSLYGYTF | NA | TRBJ1-2 | TRBV24-1 | NA
TGTGCCAGCAGTTTATGGGCCCAGCAGCAGGGTGGCTACACCTTC | CASSLWAQQQGGYTF | NA | TRBJ1-2 | TRBV28 | NA
TGTGCCAGCAGCTGGGGGGGAGGGAGTAATCAGCCCCAGCATTTT | CASSWGGGSNQPQHF | NA | TRBJ1-5 | TRBV7-2 | NA